This TCR beta chain comes out of a study of control samples from healthy donors and cancer patients. TCRdb's table, derived via immunoSEQ multiplex PCR, lists solely in-frame clones and lacks some. Of some 100,000 clones in the sample, about 90% were seen once. With 3 bases removed from V and 8 bases from J, the gap between germline ends came to 20 bases. This CDR3 spans 16 amino acids. Germline CDR1 is MNHNS and CDR2 is SASEGT. V gene TRBV6-1 combines with J gene TRBJ2-1; possibly TRBD2 for D (6 bases). Material for sequencing was blood. The sequence was collected from a woman aged 45 to 65 in good health. CDR3 amino acids: CASSEIYTGLGYEQFF. The DNA of the CDR3 is TGTGCCAGCAGTGAGATCTATACGGGACTCGGCTATGAGCAGTTCTTC.